This is a list of T cell receptor beta chains from one sample in a study of T cell repertoires in cytomegalovirus infection. TCRdb analysed the reads with MiXCR anew, one entry per CDR3 protein. The table includes approximately 180,000 distinct CDR3 sequences, 17% detected once. Sequencing used CD8+ T cells from PBMCs. Receptors were obtained from a human donor in good health (CMV status not recorded). Some clones in this sample may be carry-over from other donors' samples. Each CDR3 is given with its conserved first and last residue. D genes are given only for firm matches. Clone size is stated in some rows and not others, as once, few, many or a class when expanded.

V: TRBV12-3/TRBV12-4
D: .
size: .
J: TRBJ1-1
DNA: TGTGCCAGCAGCCACGGGGGGACTGAAGCTTTCTTT
CDR3: CASSHGGTEAFF

V: TRBV7-9
D: TRBD2
size: .
J: TRBJ2-1
DNA: TGTGCCAGCAGCCGTTTGGACAGACCGTTGACTAGCGGTGTTAGGCCGAATGAGCAGTTCTTC
CDR3: CASSRLDRPLTSGVRPNEQFF

V: TRBV10-3
D: .
size: few
J: TRBJ1-1
DNA: TGTGCCATCAGCGAAATCGCCCTTTCTCCCAAGAACACTGAAGCTTTCTTT
CDR3: CAISEIALSPKNTEAFF

V: TRBV7-2
D: TRBD2
size: .
J: TRBJ2-3
DNA: TGTGCCAGCAGCTTGGGGGCCCTGACTAGCGTCACAGATACGCAGTATTTT
CDR3: CASSLGALTSVTDTQYF

V: TRBV19
D: TRBD2
size: few
J: TRBJ2-7
DNA: TGTGCCAGTAGCGCGGGGACTACCTACGAGCAGTACTTC
CDR3: CASSAGTTYEQYF

V: TRBV7-9
D: .
size: few
J: TRBJ2-7
DNA: TGTGCCAGCAGCTTAATGGGGGGTCGGGACGAGCAGTACTTC
CDR3: CASSLMGGRDEQYF

V: TRBV7-9
D: TRBD1
size: many
J: TRBJ2-1
DNA: TGTGCCAGCAGCTTAGTGGAAGCACAGGGGAATGAGCAGTTCTTC
CDR3: CASSLVEAQGNEQFF

V: TRBV4-2
D: TRBD2
size: few
J: TRBJ2-7
DNA: TGTGCCAGCAGCCAAGTCCTAGCGGGGGGTTTTTCCTACGAGCAGTACTTC
CDR3: CASSQVLAGGFSYEQYF

V: TRBV7-9
D: .
size: .
J: TRBJ2-3
DNA: TGTGCCAGCAGCCCAGTCCGGGGGGCCTCAGATACGCAGTATTTT
CDR3: CASSPVRGASDTQYF

V: TRBV6-8
D: .
size: few
J: TRBJ2-7
DNA: TGTGCCAGCAGTTTGAGACGAACCTCCTACGAGCAGTACTTC
CDR3: CASSLRRTSYEQYF

V: TRBV7-8
D: TRBD1
size: .
J: TRBJ1-1
DNA: TGTGCCAGCAGCCCCCAGACAGGGGACACTGAAGCTTTCTTT
CDR3: CASSPQTGDTEAFF

V: TRBV20-1
D: .
size: .
J: TRBJ1-2
DNA: TGCAGTGCTAGAGATTTAGACCAGGGGACTAACTATGGCTACACCTTC
CDR3: CSARDLDQGTNYGYTF

V: TRBV12-3/TRBV12-4
D: .
size: few
J: TRBJ2-1
DNA: TGTGCCAGCAGTTTCATATACAATGAGCAGTTCTTC
CDR3: CASSFIYNEQFF

V: TRBV7-2
D: .
size: many
J: TRBJ1-4
DNA: TGTGCCAGCAGCTTATTCACGGCCCCGGAAAATGAAAAACTGTTTTTT
CDR3: CASSLFTAPENEKLFF

V: TRBV7-2
D: TRBD1
size: few
J: TRBJ2-1
DNA: TGTGCCAGCAGCTCAGGACAGGGGCGTTTCAATGAGCAGTTCTTC
CDR3: CASSSGQGRFNEQFF

V: TRBV29-1
D: .
size: few
J: TRBJ2-4
DNA: TGCAGCGTTGAAGACCCCCGGGAGGGGGCTGCCAAAAACATTCAGTACTTC
CDR3: CSVEDPREGAAKNIQYF

V: TRBV15
D: TRBD1
size: few
J: TRBJ2-5
DNA: TGTGCCACCAGCATAAACTTAAAAACAGGGGCCGGACGGACCCAGTACTTC
CDR3: CATSINLKTGAGRTQYF

V: TRBV7-2
D: .
size: few
J: TRBJ1-1
DNA: TGTGCCAGCAGCCAACTCAGCGGGTGGATGGACACTGAAGCTTTCTTT
CDR3: CASSQLSGWMDTEAFF

V: TRBV11-2
D: TRBD1
size: few
J: TRBJ2-5
DNA: TGTGCCAGCAGCCGAACCCTTGTGGAACTGGACAGGGGGGAAGAGACCCAGTACTTC
CDR3: CASSRTLVELDRGEETQYF

V: TRBV12-3/TRBV12-4
D: .
size: few
J: TRBJ2-2
DNA: TGTGCCAGCAGTTTTATGAACACCGGGGAGCTGTTTTTT
CDR3: CASSFMNTGELFF

V: TRBV6-2/TRBV6-3
D: TRBD2
size: few
J: TRBJ2-7
DNA: TGTGCCAGCACCCAGGAGGCGGGGGGTTCCTACGAGCAGTACTTC
CDR3: CASTQEAGGSYEQYF

V: TRBV28
D: .
size: once
J: TRBJ2-1
DNA: TGTGCCAGCAGTTTAACGGTGAGCTCCTACAATGAGCAGTTCTTC
CDR3: CASSLTVSSYNEQFF

V: TRBV9
D: TRBD2
size: .
J: TRBJ2-3
DNA: TGTGCCAGCAGCGTCCAGCCCCTTAGCGGGGACGATCTAGCGGATACGCAGTATTTT
CDR3: CASSVQPLSGDDLADTQYF

V: TRBV7-2
D: .
size: .
J: TRBJ1-6
DNA: TGTGCCAGCAGCTTAGGTGGGGCAGGGGTCTCACCCCTCCACTTT
CDR3: CASSLGGAGVSPLHF

V: TRBV27
D: .
size: .
J: TRBJ2-2
DNA: TGTGCCAGCAGTTTACAGGGGCCACGACCCGGGGAGCTGTTTTTT
CDR3: CASSLQGPRPGELFF

V: TRBV7-6
D: TRBD1
size: few
J: TRBJ2-3
DNA: TGTGCCAGCAGTTCTAGGGGGCGCGATTTCGATACGCAGTATTTT
CDR3: CASSSRGRDFDTQYF

V: TRBV9
D: .
size: few
J: TRBJ1-6
DNA: TGTGCCAGCAGCGTCGGCGGCCATAATTCACCCCTCCACTTT
CDR3: CASSVGGHNSPLHF

V: TRBV11-3
D: .
size: few
J: TRBJ1-1
DNA: TGTGCCAGCAGCTTAGGAGGGGGTTACGCTTTCTTT
CDR3: CASSLGGGYAFF

V: TRBV6-2/TRBV6-3
D: .
size: .
J: TRBJ2-1
DNA: TGTGCCAGCAGTTCCCTAAGCGAGGGGCCTAGGGATGAGCAGTTCTTC
CDR3: CASSSLSEGPRDEQFF

V: TRBV15
D: .
size: few
J: TRBJ1-5
DNA: TGTGCCACCAGCAGAGGGGCGCTTGGGCCCCAGCATTTT
CDR3: CATSRGALGPQHF